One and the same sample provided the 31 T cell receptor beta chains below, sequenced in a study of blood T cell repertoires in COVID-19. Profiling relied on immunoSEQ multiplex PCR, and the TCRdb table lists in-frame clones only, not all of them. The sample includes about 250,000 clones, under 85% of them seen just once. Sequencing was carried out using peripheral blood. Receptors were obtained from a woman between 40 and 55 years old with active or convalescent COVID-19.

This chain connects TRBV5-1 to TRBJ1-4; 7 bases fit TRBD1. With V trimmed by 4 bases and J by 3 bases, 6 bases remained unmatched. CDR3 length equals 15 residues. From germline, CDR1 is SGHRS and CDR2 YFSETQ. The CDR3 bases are TGCGCCAGCAGCGGTGACGGGACAGCTAATGAAAAACTGTTTTTT. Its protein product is CASSGDGTANEKLFF.

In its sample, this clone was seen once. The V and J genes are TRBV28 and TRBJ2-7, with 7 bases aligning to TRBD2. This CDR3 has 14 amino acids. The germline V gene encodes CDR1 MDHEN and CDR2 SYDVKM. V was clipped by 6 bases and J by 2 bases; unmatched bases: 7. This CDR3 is CASRRGLGPYEQYV. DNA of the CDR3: TGTGCCAGCAGACGCGGACTAGGCCCCTACGAGCAGTACGTC.

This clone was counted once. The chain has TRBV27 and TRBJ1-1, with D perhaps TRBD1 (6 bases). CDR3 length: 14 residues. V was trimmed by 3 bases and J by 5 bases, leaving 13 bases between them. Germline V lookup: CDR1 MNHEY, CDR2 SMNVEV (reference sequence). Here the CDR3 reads CASSFTGITTEAFF. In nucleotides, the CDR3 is TGTGCCAGCAGTTTTACAGGGATAACGACTGAAGCTTTCTTT.

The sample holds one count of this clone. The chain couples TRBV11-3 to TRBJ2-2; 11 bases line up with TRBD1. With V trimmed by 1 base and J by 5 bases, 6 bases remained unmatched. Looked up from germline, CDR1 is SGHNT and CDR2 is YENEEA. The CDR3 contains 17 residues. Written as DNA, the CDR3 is TGTGCCAGCAGCTTAGGGACAGGGGGCGCGCGTACCGGGGAGCTGTTTTTT. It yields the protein CASSLGTGGARTGELFF.

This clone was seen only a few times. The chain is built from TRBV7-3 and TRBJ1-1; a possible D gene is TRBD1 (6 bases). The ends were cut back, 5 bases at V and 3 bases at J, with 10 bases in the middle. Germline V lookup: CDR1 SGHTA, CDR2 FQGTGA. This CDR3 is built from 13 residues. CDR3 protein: CASSARTDTEAFF. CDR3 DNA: TGTGCCAGCAGCGCCAGGACAGACACTGAAGCTTTCTTT.

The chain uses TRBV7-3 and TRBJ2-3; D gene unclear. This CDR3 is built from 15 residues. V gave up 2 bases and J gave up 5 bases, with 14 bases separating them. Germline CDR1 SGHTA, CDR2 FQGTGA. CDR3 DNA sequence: TGTGCCAGCAGCTTAGCTCAAGCAGGTGTAGATACGCAGTATTTT. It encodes CASSLAQAGVDTQYF.

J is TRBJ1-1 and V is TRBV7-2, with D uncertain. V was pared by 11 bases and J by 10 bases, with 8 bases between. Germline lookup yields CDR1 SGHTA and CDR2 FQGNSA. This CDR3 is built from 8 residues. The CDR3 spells CASRIAFF. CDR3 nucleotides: TGTGCCTCCAGGATAGCTTTCTTT.

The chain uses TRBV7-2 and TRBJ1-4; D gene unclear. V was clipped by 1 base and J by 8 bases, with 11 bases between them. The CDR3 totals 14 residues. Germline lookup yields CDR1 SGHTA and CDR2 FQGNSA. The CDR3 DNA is TGTGCCAGCAGCTTAGGGATTCACGGGGAAAAACTGTTTTTT. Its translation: CASSLGIHGEKLFF.

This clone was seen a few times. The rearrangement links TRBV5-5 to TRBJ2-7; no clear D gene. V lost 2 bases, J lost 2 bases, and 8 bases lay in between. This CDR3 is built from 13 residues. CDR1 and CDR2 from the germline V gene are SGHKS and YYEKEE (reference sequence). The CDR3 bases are TGTGCCAGCAGCTTAAACGGAGCCTACGAGCAGTACGTC. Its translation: CASSLNGAYEQYV.

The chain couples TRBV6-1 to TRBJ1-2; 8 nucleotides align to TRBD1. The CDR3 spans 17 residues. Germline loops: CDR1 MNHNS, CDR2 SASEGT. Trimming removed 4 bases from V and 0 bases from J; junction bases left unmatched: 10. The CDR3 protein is CASSGDQGAPANYGYTF. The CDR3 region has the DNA TGTGCCAGCAGTGGAGACCAGGGGGCCCCAGCTAACTATGGCTACACCTTC.

The chain's CDR3 is CASSPTGTASNTGELFF. The CDR3 DNA follows: TGTGCCAGCAGCCCGACCGGGACAGCTTCGAACACCGGGGAGCTGTTTTTT. The chain couples TRBV13 to TRBJ2-2; TRBD1 matches 7 bases. With V trimmed by 5 bases and J by 0 bases, 9 bases remained unmatched. The CDR3 covers 17 residues. CDR1 is PRHDT, CDR2 FYEKMQ, per germline (reference sequence).

For the CDR3, the DNA is TGTGCCACCACCGAACAGTTGAACACTGAAGCTTTCTTT. It yields the protein CATTEQLNTEAFF. The chain carries TRBV6-5 and TRBJ1-1; no clear D gene. CDR3 length equals 13 residues. Germline V gives CDR1 MNHEY, CDR2 SVGAGI. Trimming removed 10 bases at V and 0 bases at J, with 12 bases between.

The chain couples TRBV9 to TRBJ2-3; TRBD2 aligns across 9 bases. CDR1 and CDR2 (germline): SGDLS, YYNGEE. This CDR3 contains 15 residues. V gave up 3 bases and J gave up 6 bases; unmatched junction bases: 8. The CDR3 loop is CASSALAGSSDTQYF. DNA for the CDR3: TGTGCCAGCAGCGCTCTAGCGGGGAGTTCGGATACGCAGTATTTT.

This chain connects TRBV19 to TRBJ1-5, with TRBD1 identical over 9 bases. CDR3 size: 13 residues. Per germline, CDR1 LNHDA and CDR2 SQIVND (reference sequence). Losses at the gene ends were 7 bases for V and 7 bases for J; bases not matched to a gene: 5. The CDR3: CASMGQGRQPQHF. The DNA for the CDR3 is TGTGCCAGTATGGGACAGGGCAGACAGCCCCAGCATTTT.

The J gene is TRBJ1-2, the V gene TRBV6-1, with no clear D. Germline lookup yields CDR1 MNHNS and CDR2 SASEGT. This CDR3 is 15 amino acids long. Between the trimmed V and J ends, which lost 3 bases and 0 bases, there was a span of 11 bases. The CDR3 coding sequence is TGTGCCAGCAGTGAGTGGCAGGAGGCTAACTATGGCTACACCTTC. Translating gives CASSEWQEANYGYTF.

The CDR3 bases are TGTGCCAGCAGCGTTGGCGGGGTCGGAAACACCATATATTTT. Encoded protein: CASSVGGVGNTIYF. This rearrangement joins TRBV9 to TRBJ1-3, with unresolved D. The CDR3 totals 14 residues. In germline, CDR1 is SGDLS, CDR2 YYNGEE. V lost 2 bases and J 4 bases, leaving 10 bases between the germline ends.

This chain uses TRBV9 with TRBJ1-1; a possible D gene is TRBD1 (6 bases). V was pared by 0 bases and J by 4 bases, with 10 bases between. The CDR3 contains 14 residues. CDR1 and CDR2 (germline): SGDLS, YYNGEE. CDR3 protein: CASSVALGATEAFF. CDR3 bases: TGTGCCAGCAGCGTAGCTCTGGGGGCCACTGAAGCTTTCTTT.

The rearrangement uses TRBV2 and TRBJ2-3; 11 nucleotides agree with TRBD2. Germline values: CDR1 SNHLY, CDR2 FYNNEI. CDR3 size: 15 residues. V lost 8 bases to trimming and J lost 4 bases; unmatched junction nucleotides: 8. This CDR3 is CASRQVAGGSDTQYF. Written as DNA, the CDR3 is TGTGCCAGCCGTCAAGTAGCGGGGGGGTCAGATACGCAGTATTTT. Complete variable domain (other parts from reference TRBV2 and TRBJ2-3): EPEVTQTPSHQVTQMGQEVILRCVPISNHLYFYWYRQILGQKVEFLVSFYNNEISEKSEIFDDQFSVERPDGSNFTLKIRSTKLEDSAMYFCASRQVAGGSDTQYFGPGTRLTVL.

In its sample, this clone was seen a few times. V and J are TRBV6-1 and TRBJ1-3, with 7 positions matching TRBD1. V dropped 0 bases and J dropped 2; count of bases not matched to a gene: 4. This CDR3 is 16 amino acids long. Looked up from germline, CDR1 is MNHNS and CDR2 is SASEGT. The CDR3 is CASSEAGTGAGNTIYF. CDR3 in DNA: TGTGCCAGCAGTGAAGCCGGAACAGGGGCTGGAAACACCATATATTTT.

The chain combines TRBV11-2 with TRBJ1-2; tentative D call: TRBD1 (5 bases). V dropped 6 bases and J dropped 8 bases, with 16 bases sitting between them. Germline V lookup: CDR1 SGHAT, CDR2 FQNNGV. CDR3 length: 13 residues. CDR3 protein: CASRGLGGEGYTF. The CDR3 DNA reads TGTGCCAGCAGGGGGCTGGGGGGAGAAGGCTACACCTTC. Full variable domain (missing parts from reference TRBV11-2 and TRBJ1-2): EAGVAQSPRYKIIEKRQSVAFWCNPISGHATLYWYQQILGQGPKLLIQFQNNGVVDDSQLPKDRFSAERLKGVDSTLKIQPAKLEDSAVYLCASRGLGGEGYTFGSGTRLTVV.

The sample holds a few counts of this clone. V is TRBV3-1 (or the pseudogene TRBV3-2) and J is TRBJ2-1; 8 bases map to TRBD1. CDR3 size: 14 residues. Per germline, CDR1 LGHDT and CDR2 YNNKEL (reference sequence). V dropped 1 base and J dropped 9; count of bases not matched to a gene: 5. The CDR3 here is CASSQGRGRVEQFF. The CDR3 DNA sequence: TGTGCCAGCAGCCAAGGCAGGGGGCGGGTTGAGCAGTTCTTC.

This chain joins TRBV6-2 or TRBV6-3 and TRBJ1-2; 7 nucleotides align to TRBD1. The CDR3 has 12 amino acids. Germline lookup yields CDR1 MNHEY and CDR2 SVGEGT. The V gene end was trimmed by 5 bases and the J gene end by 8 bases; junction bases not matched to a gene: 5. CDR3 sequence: CASSRQGGGYTF. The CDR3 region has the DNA TGTGCCAGCAGTCGACAGGGAGGAGGCTACACCTTC.

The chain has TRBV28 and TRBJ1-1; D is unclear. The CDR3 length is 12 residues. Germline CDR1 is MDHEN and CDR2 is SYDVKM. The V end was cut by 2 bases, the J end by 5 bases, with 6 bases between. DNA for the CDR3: TGTGCCAGCAGTTTAACGGGGACTGAAGCTTTCTTT. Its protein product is CASSLTGTEAFF.

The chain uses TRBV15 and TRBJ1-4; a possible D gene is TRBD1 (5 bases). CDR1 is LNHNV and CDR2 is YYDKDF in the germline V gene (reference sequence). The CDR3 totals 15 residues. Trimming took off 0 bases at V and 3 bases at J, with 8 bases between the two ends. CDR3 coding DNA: TGTGCCACCAGCAGAGATCAGGGATCTAATGAAAAACTGTTTTTT. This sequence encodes CATSRDQGSNEKLFF.

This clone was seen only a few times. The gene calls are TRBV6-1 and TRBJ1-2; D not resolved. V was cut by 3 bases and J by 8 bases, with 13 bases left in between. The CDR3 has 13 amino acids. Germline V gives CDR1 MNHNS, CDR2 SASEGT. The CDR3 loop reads CASSERRTGGYTF. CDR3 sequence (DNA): TGTGCCAGCAGTGAGCGTAGGACGGGAGGCTACACCTTC.

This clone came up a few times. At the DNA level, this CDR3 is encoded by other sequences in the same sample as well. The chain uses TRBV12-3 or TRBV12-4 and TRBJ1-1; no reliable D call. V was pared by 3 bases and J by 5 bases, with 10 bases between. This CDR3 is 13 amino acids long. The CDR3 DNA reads TGTGCCAGCAGTTTTGGAGGAAGTACTGAAGCTTTCTTT. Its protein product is CASSFGGSTEAFF.

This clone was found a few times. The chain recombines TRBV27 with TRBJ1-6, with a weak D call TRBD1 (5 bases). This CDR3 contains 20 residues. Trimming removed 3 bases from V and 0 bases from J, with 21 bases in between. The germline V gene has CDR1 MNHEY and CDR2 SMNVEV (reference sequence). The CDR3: CASSFTPGQGPSSYNSPLHF. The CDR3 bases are TGTGCCAGCAGTTTTACACCCGGCCAGGGCCCGAGCTCCTATAATTCACCCCTCCACTTT.

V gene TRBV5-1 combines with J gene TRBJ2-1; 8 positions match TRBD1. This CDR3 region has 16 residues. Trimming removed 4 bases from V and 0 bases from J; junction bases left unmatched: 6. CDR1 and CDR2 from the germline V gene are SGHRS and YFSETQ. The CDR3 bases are TGCGCCAGCAGCAGACAGGGGTCCCCCTCCTACAATGAGCAGTTCTTC. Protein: CASSRQGSPSYNEQFF.

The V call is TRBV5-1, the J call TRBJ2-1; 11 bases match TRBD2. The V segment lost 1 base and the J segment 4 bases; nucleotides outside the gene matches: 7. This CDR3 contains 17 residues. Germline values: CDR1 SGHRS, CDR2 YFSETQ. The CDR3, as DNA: TGCGCCAGCAGCTTGTTGCCTAGCGGGGGGAATTACAATGAGCAGTTCTTC. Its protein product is CASSLLPSGGNYNEQFF.

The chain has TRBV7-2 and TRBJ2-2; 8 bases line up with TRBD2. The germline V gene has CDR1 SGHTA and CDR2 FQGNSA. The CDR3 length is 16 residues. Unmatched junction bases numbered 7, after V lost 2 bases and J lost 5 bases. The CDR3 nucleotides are TGTGCCAGCAGCTTATCAGCGGGGGTTATTACCGGGGAGCTGTTTTTT. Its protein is CASSLSAGVITGELFF.

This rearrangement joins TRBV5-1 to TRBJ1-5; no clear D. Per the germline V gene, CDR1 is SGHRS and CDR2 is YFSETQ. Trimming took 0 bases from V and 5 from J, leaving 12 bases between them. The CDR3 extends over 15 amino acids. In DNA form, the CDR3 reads TGCGCCAGCAGCTTGGTAGGAGGTTCTTATCAGCCCCAGCATTTT. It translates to CASSLVGGSYQPQHF.